This TCR beta chain originates from a study of T cell clones after liver transplantation. Some clones are missing from TCRdb's copy, which holds only in-frame ones; the method was immunoSEQ multiplex PCR. The sample holds approximately 75,000 clones, roughly 80% seen once. The receptor's source is a human patient who received a liver transplant. Some T cells may be transferred from the graft donor. Sequencing used CD4+ T cells from blood, obtained 12 months after liver transplant.

The DNA for the CDR3 is TGTGCCAGCAGCACCCGGACAGGAGGAAATCAGCCCCAGCATTTT. Its protein product is CASSTRTGGNQPQHF. The rearrangement uses TRBV7-2 and TRBJ1-5, with 7 bases that match TRBD1. The CDR3 has 15 residues. The germline V gene encodes CDR1 SGHTA and CDR2 FQGNSA. V trimming: 5 bases; J trimming: 4 bases; junction bases outside the gene matches: 8.